The 17 T cell receptor beta chains below come from one sample, sequenced in a study of blood T cell repertoires in COVID-19 (dated by TCRdb to the early 2020s). The method was the immunoSEQ multiplex PCR assay. TCRdb mirrors the immuneACCESS table, restricted to in-frame sequences. Some clones are absent from its copies; in checked studies, under half trace to an unresolved V gene, and the reason for the others is unknown. Across this sample there are approximately 360,000 clones, with less than 90% seen only once. Approximately 4.7% of the sample lies in the top ten. The sequenced material came from PBMCs or T cells enriched from blood (not recorded which). These receptors were obtained from a woman aged 45-60 years who had recovered from COVID-19.

V and J are TRBV7-6 and TRBJ2-2; 7 bases are shared with TRBD2. Germline V CDR1 and CDR2: SGHVS, FNYEAQ. The CDR3 consists of 17 residues. Germline trimming cut 5 bases from V and 3 bases from J; bases unmatched to any gene: 12. CDR3 nucleotides: TGTGCCAGCAGCCCACGACCGGGAGCGGGGTACACCGGGGAGCTGTTTTTT. Translated: CASSPRPGAGYTGELFF.

V gene TRBV4-2 combines with J gene TRBJ2-1; possibly TRBD2 for D (6 bases). CDR1 and CDR2 (germline): LGHNA, YNFKEQ. The V end lost 0 bases, the J end lost 0 bases, and 9 bases lay between the germline ends. This CDR3 is built from 16 residues. The CDR3 spells CASSQEAGSSYNEQFF. For the CDR3, the DNA is TGTGCCAGCAGCCAAGAGGCCGGGAGCTCCTACAATGAGCAGTTCTTC.

The table lists this clone with a few counts. The V gene is TRBV30, the J gene TRBJ1-4; D is ambiguous. The CDR3 length is 13 residues. Germline values: CDR1 GTSNPN, CDR2 SVGIG (reference sequence). Trimming removed 1 base at V and 10 bases at J, with 13 bases between. CDR3 bases: TGTGCCTGGAGTGCAGGTGCTGGAGGAAAACTGTTTTTT. This gives the protein CAWSAGAGGKLFF. Full variable domain (remainder filled in from reference TRBV30 and TRBJ1-4): SQTIHQWPATLVQPVGSPLSLECTVEGTSNPNLYWYRQAAGRGLQLLFYSVGIGQISSEVPQNLSASRPQDRQFILSSKKLLLSDSGFYLCAWSAGAGGKLFFGSGTQLSVL.

The table lists this clone with a few counts. V usage is TRBV5-1 and J usage is TRBJ2-1; 9 nucleotides agree with TRBD2. Germline values: CDR1 SGHRS, CDR2 YFSETQ. The CDR3 loop spans 13 amino acids. Losses at the gene ends were 3 bases for V and 9 bases for J; bases not matched to a gene: 4. Here the CDR3 reads CASSSGLAGEQFF. The CDR3 DNA is TGCGCCAGCAGCTCGGGACTAGCAGGTGAGCAGTTCTTC.

This chain joins TRBV27 and TRBJ1-1, with 9 nucleotides matching TRBD1. This CDR3 comprises 15 residues. Germline CDR1 reads MNHEY; CDR2 reads SMNVEV (reference sequence). Trimming removed 5 bases from V and 0 bases from J; junction bases left unmatched: 4. CDR3 in DNA: TGTGCCAGCAGTCAAGGACAGGGGATGAACACTGAAGCTTTCTTT. This gives the protein CASSQGQGMNTEAFF.

This clone was found once. CDR3 DNA: TGTGCCTGGAGTGTAAGGACAAACTATGGCTACACCTTC. It specifies CAWSVRTNYGYTF. This rearrangement joins TRBV30 to TRBJ1-2; a possible D gene is TRBD1 (5 bases). With 0 bases removed from V and 2 bases from J, the gap between germline ends came to 7 bases. Germline V gives CDR1 GTSNPN, CDR2 SVGIG (reference sequence). This CDR3 has 13 residues.

Only a few counts were recorded for this clone. The genes are TRBV18 and TRBJ2-7, with 8 bases aligning to TRBD2. CDR3 length: 15 residues. V was pared by 2 bases and J by 1 base, with 4 bases of the junction left unmatched. Per the germline V gene, CDR1 is KGHSH and CDR2 is LQKENI. The CDR3 DNA follows: TGTGCCAGCTCACCAAGGGCGGGAGGATCCTACGAGCAGTACTTC. This encodes CASSPRAGGSYEQYF.

This chain uses TRBV6-5 with TRBJ1-3, with D tentatively TRBD1 (6 bases). The CDR3 is made up of 15 amino acids. Looked up from germline, CDR1 is MNHEY and CDR2 is SVGAGI. V was pared by 5 bases and J by 0 bases, with 11 bases between. CDR3 in DNA: TGTGCCAGCAGTCCGACAGGCCTCTCTGGAAACACCATATATTTT. Translated: CASSPTGLSGNTIYF.

The sample holds a few counts of this clone. The V gene is TRBV4-3, the J gene TRBJ1-2; D may be TRBD1 (6 bases). The germline V gene encodes CDR1 LGHNA and CDR2 YSLEER. The CDR3 extends over 13 amino acids. V lost 0 bases and J lost 12, with 14 bases in between. In DNA, the CDR3 is TGCGCCAGCAGCCAAGATCGTCAGGGGAATCACACCTTC. This gives the protein CASSQDRQGNHTF.

This clone showed up just a few times. The chain carries TRBV27 and TRBJ1-6; D remains ambiguous. The CDR3 loop spans 15 amino acids. Germline V gene data show CDR1 as MNHEY and CDR2 as SMNVEV (reference sequence). The V end lost 3 bases, the J end lost 0 bases, and 6 bases lay between the germline ends. CDR3 in amino acids: CASSFSGSYNSPLHF. The CDR3 DNA is TGTGCCAGCAGTTTTTCGGGCTCCTATAATTCACCCCTCCACTTT.

This rearrangement joins TRBV7-9 to TRBJ2-2; a possible D gene is TRBD1 (6 bases). Germline V CDR1 and CDR2: SEHNR, FQNEAQ (reference sequence). Deletions cut 7 bases from V and 0 bases from J, with 9 bases between. The CDR3 loop spans 14 amino acids. The CDR3 here is CASNGQPNTGELFF. DNA for the CDR3: TGTGCCAGCAACGGACAGCCGAACACCGGGGAGCTGTTTTTT.

J is TRBJ1-2 and V is TRBV6-6; D is unclear. V was shortened by 8 bases and J by 0 bases, with 13 bases between the two germline ends. Germline CDR1 reads MNHNY; CDR2 reads SVGAGI (reference sequence). The length of the CDR3 is 14 residues. CDR3 region: CASASVAANYGYTF. Written as DNA, the CDR3 is TGTGCCAGCGCAAGTGTGGCCGCTAACTATGGCTACACCTTC.

The chain employs TRBV19 and TRBJ2-2; D unclear. The CDR3 contains 15 residues. Trimming stripped 7 bases from V and 0 bases from J, with 12 bases between. The germline V gene has CDR1 LNHDA and CDR2 SQIVND (reference sequence). CDR3 residues: CASKFANANTGELFF. DNA for the CDR3: TGTGCCAGTAAATTCGCGAACGCGAACACCGGGGAGCTGTTTTTT. The full variable domain, in which reference TRBV19 and TRBJ2-2 provide the parts outside the CDR3, is DGGITQSPKYLFRKEGQNVTLSCEQNLNHDAMYWYRQDPGQGLRLIYYSQIVNDFQKGDIAEGYSVSREKKESFPLTVTSAQKNPTAFYLCASKFANANTGELFFGEGSRLTVL.

V is TRBV5-1 and J is TRBJ2-1, with 8 positions matching TRBD2. This CDR3 is built from 16 residues. The J segment lost 0 bases and the V segment lost 0 bases, leaving 2 bases of the junction unmatched. Germline CDR1 SGHRS, CDR2 YFSETQ. The CDR3 region has the DNA TGCGCCAGCAGCTTGGCGGGGGGGAGCTCCTACAATGAGCAGTTCTTC. Protein sequence: CASSLAGGSSYNEQFF. Full variable domain (rest looked up from reference TRBV5-1 and TRBJ2-1): KAGVTQTPRYLIKTRGQQVTLSCSPISGHRSVSWYQQTPGQGLQFLFEYFSETQRNKGNFPGRFSGRQFSNSRSEMNVSTLELGDSALYLCASSLAGGSSYNEQFFGPGTRLTVL.

This clone came up a few times. In nucleotides, the CDR3 is TGCGCCAGCAGCCAAGATCAAGGGCAGGGGTCAGATACGCAGTATTTT. Translation: CASSQDQGQGSDTQYF. J is TRBJ2-3 and V is TRBV4-3; perhaps TRBD1 as D (6 bases). V lost 0 bases and J lost 4, with 14 bases in between. CDR3 length: 16 residues. Germline V lookup: CDR1 LGHNA, CDR2 YSLEER.

The chain joins TRBV5-1 to TRBJ2-7, with 9 bases lining up with TRBD1. The CDR3 is 14 amino acids. Germline CDR1 and CDR2: SGHRS and YFSETQ. With V trimmed by 7 bases and J by 1 base, 6 bases remained unmatched. The CDR3 DNA follows: TGCGCCAGCGGCCCGGGACAGGGTTCCTACGAGCAGTACTTC. This gives the protein CASGPGQGSYEQYF.

The chain carries TRBV30 and TRBJ1-1, with 8 bases lining up with TRBD1. Trimming at V came to 1 base and at J to 5 bases, leaving 3 bases not matched to a gene. The CDR3 loop spans 13 amino acids. CDR1 and CDR2 (germline): GTSNPN, SVGIG (reference sequence). The CDR3 loop reads CAWSADRGTEAFF. CDR3 coding DNA: TGTGCCTGGAGTGCTGACAGGGGAACTGAAGCTTTCTTT.